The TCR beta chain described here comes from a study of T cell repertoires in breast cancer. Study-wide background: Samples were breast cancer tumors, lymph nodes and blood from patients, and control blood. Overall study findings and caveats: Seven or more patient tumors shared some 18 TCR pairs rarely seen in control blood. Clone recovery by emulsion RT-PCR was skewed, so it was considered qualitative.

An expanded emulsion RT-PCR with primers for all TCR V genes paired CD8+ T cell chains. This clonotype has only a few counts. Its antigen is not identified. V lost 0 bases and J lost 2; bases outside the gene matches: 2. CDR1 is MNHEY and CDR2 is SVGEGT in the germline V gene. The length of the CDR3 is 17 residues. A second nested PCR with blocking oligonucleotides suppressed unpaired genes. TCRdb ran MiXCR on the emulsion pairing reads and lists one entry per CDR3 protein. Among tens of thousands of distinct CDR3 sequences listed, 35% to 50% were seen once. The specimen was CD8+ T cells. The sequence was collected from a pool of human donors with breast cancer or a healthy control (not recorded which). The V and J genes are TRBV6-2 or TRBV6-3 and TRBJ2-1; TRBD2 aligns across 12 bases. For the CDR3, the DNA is TGTGCCAGCAGTTACTCCCCTAGCGGGGGGGCCTACAATGAGCAGTTCTTC. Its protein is CASSYSPSGGAYNEQFF.